These 30 T cell receptor beta chains originate from one sample sequenced in a study of radiation and T cells in renal cell carcinoma. Time point noted: baseline pretreatment blood. This sample's treatment: 15 Gy SBRT to primary tumor, nephrectomy 4 weeks later. Assay: immunoSEQ multiplex PCR; the TCRdb copy retains only in-frame clones and omits some. The sample lists roughly 120,000 clones; roughly 80% were seen once. The starting material was blood, obtained from a patient whose treatment included radiotherapy and nephrectomy. These receptors all come from a woman aged 60-75 years with renal cell carcinoma.

V gene TRBV11-2 combines with J gene TRBJ2-3; the match to TRBD1 covers 7 bases. Germline V gene data show CDR1 as SGHAT and CDR2 as FQNNGV. V lost 2 bases, J lost 2 bases, and 4 bases stayed unmatched. This CDR3 spans 15 amino acids. As DNA, the CDR3 is TGTGCCAGCAGCTTAACAGGGGCGCCCACAGATACGCAGTATTTT. It translates to CASSLTGAPTDTQYF.

V and J are TRBV5-1 and TRBJ1-5; the D is unclear. Looked up from germline, CDR1 is SGHRS and CDR2 is YFSETQ. V was cut by 2 bases and J by 2 bases, with 11 bases left in between. The CDR3 extends over 15 amino acids. The DNA for the CDR3 is TGCGCCAGCAGCTTTGAGGGCGGACGCAATCAGCCCCAGCATTTT. This sequence encodes CASSFEGGRNQPQHF.

This clone was detected ten times or more. The DNA for the CDR3 is TGTGCCAGCAGCATAGGGGCAGAGGTGGTTTACGAGCAGTACTTC. Translating gives CASSIGAEVVYEQYF. The rearrangement uses TRBV7-2 and TRBJ2-7; D is perhaps TRBD1 (5 bases). CDR3 length equals 15 residues. The germline V and J ends were trimmed by 5 bases and 4 bases, with 18 bases remaining between them. CDR1 and CDR2 (germline): SGHTA, FQGNSA.

This clone occurred once. This chain links TRBV5-4 with TRBJ2-1; 7 nucleotides line up with TRBD2. Trimming removed 0 bases from V and 6 bases from J; junction bases left unmatched: 9. The CDR3 runs 16 residues. Germline CDR1 reads SGHNT; CDR2 reads YYREEE (reference sequence). The CDR3 sequence is CASSLAGGGPSNEQFF. The CDR3 bases are TGTGCCAGCAGCTTGGCGGGGGGAGGGCCGAGCAATGAGCAGTTCTTC. Complete variable domain (other parts from reference TRBV5-4 and TRBJ2-1): ETGVTQSPTHLIKTRGQQVTLRCSSQSGHNTVSWYQQALGQGPQFIFQYYREEENGRGNFPPRFSGLQFPNYSSELNVNALELDDSALYLCASSLAGGGPSNEQFFGPGTRLTVL.

The CDR3 sequence is CASSLASGARTGELFF. CDR3 bases: TGTGCCAGCAGCTTGGCCAGCGGGGCGAGGACCGGGGAGCTGTTTTTT. The chain couples TRBV5-5 to TRBJ2-2; 7 bases match TRBD2. The J segment lost 5 bases and the V segment lost 0 bases, leaving 7 bases of the junction unmatched. There are 16 residues in the CDR3. Germline CDR1 and CDR2: SGHKS and YYEKEE (reference sequence).

This clone was observed a few times. The CDR3 region is CASSEGTGGYTEAFF. CDR3 DNA sequence: TGTGCCAGCAGTGAAGGGACAGGGGGCTACACTGAAGCTTTCTTT. The genes are TRBV2 and TRBJ1-1; 11 bases align to TRBD1. The CDR3 runs to 15 residues. The trim removed 1 base at V and 3 bases at J, leaving 1 base unmatched. Germline V gene sequence: CDR1 SNHLY, CDR2 FYNNEI.

The rearrangement links TRBV6-5 to TRBJ2-7; 9 nucleotides line up with TRBD2. The V segment lost 0 bases and the J segment 8 bases; nucleotides outside the gene matches: 5. The CDR3 has 14 residues. CDR1 MNHEY and CDR2 SVGAGI come from the germline V gene. CDR3 region: CASSYSREGKKQYF. The CDR3 bases are TGTGCCAGCAGTTACTCGCGGGAGGGGAAGAAGCAGTACTTC.

This chain links TRBV5-4 with TRBJ2-7; 7 bases agree with TRBD1. Germline V CDR1 and CDR2: SGHNT, YYREEE (reference sequence). J was trimmed by 5 bases and V by 4 bases; bases with no gene match: 6. The CDR3 sequence is 13 residues long. The DNA of the CDR3 is TGTGCCAGCAGCGTACAGGGGTCCGACGAGCAGTACTTC. Translating gives CASSVQGSDEQYF.

The chain uses TRBV6-5 and TRBJ2-7; D is ambiguous. The germline V gene has CDR1 MNHEY and CDR2 SVGAGI. V was cut by 10 bases and J by 3 bases, with 19 bases left in between. The CDR3 consists of 14 residues. CDR3 in DNA: TGTGCCACCAGCCGAGGCTTACAGAGCTACGAGCAGTACTTC. Amino acid sequence: CATSRGLQSYEQYF.

This chain links TRBV19 with TRBJ2-7, with TRBD1 matching over 7 bases. The germline V gene has CDR1 LNHDA and CDR2 SQIVND (reference sequence). The CDR3 is 14 amino acids. After removal of 6 bases from V and 0 bases from J, the junction contained 5 bases not matched to a gene. Written as DNA, the CDR3 is TGTGCCAGTAGCCCGACAGGGTTCTCCTACGAGCAGTACTTC. It yields the protein CASSPTGFSYEQYF.

The chain is built from TRBV2 and TRBJ1-1; a weak D match, TRBD1 (5 bases). Trimming removed 6 bases at V and 7 bases at J, with 9 bases between. This CDR3 has 11 residues. Germline V gene data show CDR1 as SNHLY and CDR2 as FYNNEI. CDR3 bases: TGTGCCAGCAGGGGGCGGGGTGAAGCTTTCTTT. It is translated as CASRGRGEAFF. Supplemented by reference TRBV2 and TRBJ1-1, the full variable domain reads EPEVTQTPSHQVTQMGQEVILRCVPISNHLYFYWYRQILGQKVEFLVSFYNNEISEKSEIFDDQFSVERPDGSNFTLKIRSTKLEDSAMYFCASRGRGEAFFGQGTRLTVV.

The CDR3 sequence: CASSYLPQGAFGGYTF. As DNA, the CDR3 is TGTGCCAGCAGTTATCTTCCCCAGGGGGCGTTCGGTGGCTACACCTTC. V usage is TRBV6-5 and J usage is TRBJ1-2; TRBD1 matches 8 bases. Germline CDR1 reads MNHEY; CDR2 reads SVGAGI. V lost 3 bases and J lost 7; bases outside the gene matches: 13. CDR3 length: 16 residues.

V and J are TRBV19 and TRBJ1-5; D gene ambiguous. Trimming removed 5 bases from V and 4 bases from J, with 24 bases in between. The CDR3 is made up of 18 amino acids. Germline CDR1 and CDR2: LNHDA and SQIVND (reference sequence). CDR3 DNA: TGTGCCAGTAGTCTCGGGCCATGGCGGAGAGGAAAGAATCAGCCCCAGCATTTT. Translation gives CASSLGPWRRGKNQPQHF. Drawing the rest from reference TRBV19 and TRBJ1-5, the complete variable domain is DGGITQSPKYLFRKEGQNVTLSCEQNLNHDAMYWYRQDPGQGLRLIYYSQIVNDFQKGDIAEGYSVSREKKESFPLTVTSAQKNPTAFYLCASSLGPWRRGKNQPQHFGDGTRLSIL.

J is TRBJ1-5 and V is TRBV28, with a possible D match to TRBD1 (5 bases). V dropped 5 bases and J dropped 7 bases, with 15 bases sitting between them. The CDR3 runs 14 residues. CDR1 and CDR2 from the germline V gene are MDHEN and SYDVKM. CDR3 in amino acids: CASSIDSIVQPQHF. The CDR3 DNA follows: TGTGCCAGCAGTATCGACAGTATCGTCCAGCCCCAGCATTTT.

J is TRBJ1-2 and V is TRBV29-1, with TRBD1 as a possible D gene (5 bases). Germline loops: CDR1 SQVTM, CDR2 ANQGSEA. The CDR3 contains 13 residues. Trimming took off 0 bases at V and 6 bases at J, with 11 bases between the two ends. CDR3 residues: CSVEDGQGHGYTF. The CDR3 nucleotides are TGCAGCGTTGAAGATGGCCAGGGCCATGGCTACACCTTC.

This clone was seen a single time. The chain couples TRBV6-1 to TRBJ2-5, with D tentatively TRBD2 (5 bases). The CDR3 runs 14 residues. V lost 2 bases and J lost 1, with 8 bases in between. Germline CDR1 and CDR2: MNHNS and SASEGT. CDR3 coding DNA: TGTGCCAGCAGTGAATCGCGGGTCCAAGAGACCCAGTACTTC. This encodes CASSESRVQETQYF.

The chain's CDR3 is CASSLSGGGSYEQYF. The CDR3 DNA reads as TGTGCCAGCAGCTTAAGTGGCGGGGGCTCCTACGAGCAGTACTTC. The gene calls are TRBV7-3 and TRBJ2-7, with 7 bases aligning to TRBD2. The CDR3 runs to 15 residues. Unmatched junction bases numbered 3, after V lost 1 base and J lost 0 bases. The V gene's germline CDR1 is SGHTA and CDR2 FQGTGA.

This clone showed up just once. The chain combines TRBV5-1 with TRBJ2-5; no clear D. V was clipped by 0 bases and J by 1 base, with 13 bases between them. The length of the CDR3 is 16 residues. The germline V gene encodes CDR1 SGHRS and CDR2 YFSETQ. This CDR3 is CASSLAGYRAQETQYF. The CDR3 bases are TGCGCCAGCAGCTTGGCCGGGTACCGGGCCCAAGAGACCCAGTACTTC.

J is TRBJ2-3 and V is TRBV5-1, with D perhaps matching TRBD1 (5 bases). The CDR3 extends over 14 amino acids. Deletions cut 0 bases from V and 4 bases from J, with 9 bases between. In germline, CDR1 is SGHRS, CDR2 YFSETQ. The CDR3 region has the DNA TGCGCCAGCAGCTTGGCAGGACAATCAGATACGCAGTATTTT. It specifies CASSLAGQSDTQYF.

This clone came up once. The rearrangement links TRBV6-6 to TRBJ1-1, with TRBD1 matching 9 bases. The length of the CDR3 is 15 residues. Trimming removed 5 bases from V and 3 bases from J; junction bases left unmatched: 7. Germline V gives CDR1 MNHNY, CDR2 SVGAGI (reference sequence). CDR3 nucleotide sequence: TGTGCCAGCAGTAAACAGGGGGCTCAAGACACTGAAGCTTTCTTT. Its protein is CASSKQGAQDTEAFF.

This clone is a singleton in its sample. This chain links TRBV4-2 with TRBJ1-4, with 7 bases lining up with TRBD1. Per the germline V gene, CDR1 is LGHNA and CDR2 is YNFKEQ. V trimming: 4 bases; J trimming: 0 bases; junction bases outside the gene matches: 5. The length of the CDR3 is 16 residues. CDR3 nucleotides: TGTGCCAGCAGCCCGGGACAGACTGCAACTAATGAAAAACTGTTTTTT. Translating it yields CASSPGQTATNEKLFF.

This clone was counted once. V gene TRBV20-1 combines with J gene TRBJ2-7, with unresolved D. The germline V gene encodes CDR1 DFQATT and CDR2 SNEGSKA (reference sequence). Trimming removed 2 bases from V and 3 bases from J, with 5 bases in between. CDR3 length: 11 amino acids. For the CDR3, the DNA is TGCAGTGCTAGAAGAGGCTACGAGCAGTACTTC. Protein: CSARRGYEQYF.

V usage is TRBV5-4 and J usage is TRBJ1-3; a possible D gene is TRBD1 (6 bases). The CDR3 extends over 14 amino acids. V lost 3 bases to trimming and J lost 3 bases, with 10 bases between them. Germline-derived CDR1 and CDR2 are SGHNT and YYREEE (reference sequence). CDR3 sequence reads: CASSSQGGGNTIYF. The CDR3 coding sequence is TGTGCCAGCAGCTCACAGGGAGGTGGAAACACCATATATTTT.

There are a few counts of this clone. The V and J genes are TRBV5-4 and TRBJ2-3; maybe TRBD1 (6 bases). With 5 bases removed from V and 4 bases from J, the gap between germline ends came to 17 bases. The CDR3 consists of 15 residues. Germline-derived CDR1 and CDR2 are SGHNT and YYREEE (reference sequence). CDR3 nucleotides: TGTGCCAGCAGACAGCTTACACAGGGCCCAGATACGCAGTATTTT. Translation gives CASRQLTQGPDTQYF.

The gene calls are TRBV19 and TRBJ1-2; TRBD1 might be the D (5 bases). Trimming removed 0 bases from V and 4 bases from J, with 12 bases in between. Germline CDR1 is LNHDA and CDR2 is SQIVND (reference sequence). The CDR3 is 15 amino acids. The DNA of the CDR3 is TGTGCCAGTAGTATAGAGGCCCAGGGCCTCTATGGCTACACCTTC. It is translated as CASSIEAQGLYGYTF.

The rearrangement uses TRBV6-5 and TRBJ2-7, with D perhaps TRBD1 or TRBD2 (6 bases each). The CDR3 runs to 14 residues. Per germline, CDR1 MNHEY and CDR2 SVGAGI. The V end lost 6 bases, the J end lost 2 bases, and 14 bases lay between the germline ends. CDR3 sequence: CASSLGGPTYEQYF. CDR3 DNA sequence: TGTGCCAGCAGCTTAGGGGGGCCGACCTACGAGCAGTACTTC.

This chain links TRBV28 with TRBJ2-1; D might be TRBD2 (6 bases). The germline CDR1 and CDR2 sequences are MDHEN and SYDVKM. V lost 3 bases to trimming and J lost 8 bases, with 17 bases between them. This CDR3 has 15 amino acids. The CDR3 region has the DNA TGTGCCAGCAGTTTTGCGTCGGAGGGAGAACATGAGCAGTTCTTC. Amino acid sequence: CASSFASEGEHEQFF. Full variable domain (remainder filled in from reference TRBV28 and TRBJ2-1): DVKVTQSSRYLVKRTGEKVFLECVQDMDHENMFWYRQDPGLGLRLIYFSYDVKMKEKGDIPEGYSVSREKKERFSLILESASTNQTSMYLCASSFASEGEHEQFFGPGTRLTVL.

V is TRBV4-2 and J is TRBJ1-4; D possibly corresponds to TRBD1 (5 bases). CDR1 and CDR2 from the germline V gene are LGHNA and YNFKEQ. The CDR3 spans 16 residues. The germline V and J ends were trimmed by 0 bases and 10 bases, with 18 bases remaining between them. The CDR3 region has the DNA TGTGCCAGCAGCCAAGATCCTGGCAGGGAATGGGGAAAACTGTTTTTT. It encodes CASSQDPGREWGKLFF.

V is TRBV6-5 and J is TRBJ2-7, with 8 bases matching TRBD2. J gave up 2 bases and V 8 bases, and 5 bases lay outside the gene matches. CDR1 MNHEY and CDR2 SVGAGI come from the germline V gene. The CDR3 length is 13 residues. CDR3 DNA: TGTGCCAGCCGGGAGGGGTCCCCCTACGAGCAGTACTTC. Amino acid sequence: CASREGSPYEQYF.

The chain carries TRBV9 and TRBJ2-5; D possibly corresponds to TRBD2 (5 bases). There are 13 residues in the CDR3. Germline V gene lookup returns CDR1 SGDLS and CDR2 YYNGEE. Trimming stripped 3 bases from V and 5 bases from J, with 11 bases between. The CDR3 nucleotides are TGTGCCAGCAGCGGAGGGATTTGGGAGACCCAGTACTTC. Its protein is CASSGGIWETQYF. The full variable domain, rest sourced from reference TRBV9 and TRBJ2-5, is DSGVTQTPKHLITATGQRVTLRCSPRSGDLSVYWYQQSLDQGLQFLIQYYNGEERAKGNILERFSAQQFPDLHSELNLSSLELGDSALYFCASSGGIWETQYFGPGTRLLVL.